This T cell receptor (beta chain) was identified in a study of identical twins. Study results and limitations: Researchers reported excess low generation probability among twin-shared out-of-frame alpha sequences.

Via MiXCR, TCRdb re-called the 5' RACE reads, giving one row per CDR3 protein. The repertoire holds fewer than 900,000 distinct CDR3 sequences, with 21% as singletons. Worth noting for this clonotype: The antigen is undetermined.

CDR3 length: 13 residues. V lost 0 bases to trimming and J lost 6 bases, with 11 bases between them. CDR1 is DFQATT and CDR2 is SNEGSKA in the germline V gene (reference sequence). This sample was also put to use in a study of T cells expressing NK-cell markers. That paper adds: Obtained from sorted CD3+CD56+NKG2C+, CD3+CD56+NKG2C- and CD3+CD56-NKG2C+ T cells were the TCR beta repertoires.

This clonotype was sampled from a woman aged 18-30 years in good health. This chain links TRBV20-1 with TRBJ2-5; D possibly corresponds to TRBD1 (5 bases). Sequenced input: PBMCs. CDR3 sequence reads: CSARDSQVKTQYF. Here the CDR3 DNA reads TGCAGTGCTAGAGACTCACAGGTGAAGACCCAGTACTTC.